This T cell receptor (beta chain) derives from a study of T-cell reconstitution after alpha-beta-depleted transplantation in children. General study findings and limits: Several hundred expanded graft clones reportedly supplied alpha-beta T cells about two months after transplant. Some patients showed high day-60 TCRbeta diversity, which derived from surviving recipient T cells and thymic progenitors.

Ten or more counts support this clonotype. Its specificity is unknown. Library preparation (for TCRbeta) was performed with unique molecular identifiers. MiXCR, applied by TCRdb to the PCR reads, yields one record per CDR3 protein. This table has a few thousand distinct CDR3 sequences, 25% appearing once. Germline values: CDR1 SGHTA, CDR2 FQGTGA. This CDR3 is 16 amino acids long. Trimming took 4 bases from V and 2 from J, leaving 16 bases between them. Specimen: PBMCs, mostly from graft donor cells, collected 60 days after TCRalphabeta/CD19-depleted stem cell transplant. The chain joins TRBV7-3 to TRBJ2-3; D may be TRBD2 (6 bases). The sequence derives from a boy in the first two years of life who had a stem cell transplant for SCID, so the T cells may come from the graft donor. CDR3 nucleotides: TGTGCCAGCAGCTACGGGAGCGGACTTAACACAGATACGCAGTATTTT. This gives the protein CASSYGSGLNTDTQYF.